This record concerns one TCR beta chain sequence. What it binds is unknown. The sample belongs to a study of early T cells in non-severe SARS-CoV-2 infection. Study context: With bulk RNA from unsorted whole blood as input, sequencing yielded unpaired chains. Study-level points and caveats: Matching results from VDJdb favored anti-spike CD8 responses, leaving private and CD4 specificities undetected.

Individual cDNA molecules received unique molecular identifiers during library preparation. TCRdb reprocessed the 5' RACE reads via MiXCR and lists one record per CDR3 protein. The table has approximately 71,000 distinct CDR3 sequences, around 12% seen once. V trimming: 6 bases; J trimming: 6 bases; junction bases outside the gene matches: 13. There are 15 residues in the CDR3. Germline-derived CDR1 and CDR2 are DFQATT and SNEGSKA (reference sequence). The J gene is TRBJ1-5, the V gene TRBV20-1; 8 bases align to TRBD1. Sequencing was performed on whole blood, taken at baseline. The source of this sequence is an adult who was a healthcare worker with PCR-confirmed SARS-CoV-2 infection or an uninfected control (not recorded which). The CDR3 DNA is TGCAGTGCGGGTTCCAGGACAGGGCGTATTCAGCCCCAGCATTTT. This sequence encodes CSAGSRTGRIQPQHF.